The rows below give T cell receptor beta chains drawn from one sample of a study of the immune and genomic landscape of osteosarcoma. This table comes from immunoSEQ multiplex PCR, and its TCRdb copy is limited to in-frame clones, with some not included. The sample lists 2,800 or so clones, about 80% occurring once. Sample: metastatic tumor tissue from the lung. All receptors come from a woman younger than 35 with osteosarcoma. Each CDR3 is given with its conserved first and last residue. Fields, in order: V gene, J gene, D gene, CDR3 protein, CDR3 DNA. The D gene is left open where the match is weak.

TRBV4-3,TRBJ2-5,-,CASSQTPSRSQETQYF,TGCGCCAGCAGCCAAACCCCCTCCCGGAGCCAAGAGACCCAGTACTTC
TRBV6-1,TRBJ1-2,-,CASSESARGWGYTF,TGTGCCAGCAGTGAATCGGCGCGGGGCTGGGGCTACACCTTC
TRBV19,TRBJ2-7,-,CASRDAGSSYEQYF,TGTGCCAGTAGGGACGCAGGGAGTAGTTACGAGCAGTACTTC
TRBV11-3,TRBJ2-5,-,CASSLGKGAGETQYF,TGTGCCAGCAGCTTAGGAAAGGGGGCGGGGGAGACCCAGTACTTC
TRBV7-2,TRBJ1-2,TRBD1,CASSPGQYYGYTF,TGTGCCAGCAGCCCGGGACAGTACTATGGCTACACCTTC
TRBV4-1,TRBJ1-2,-,CASSQPHPGGGGYGYTF,TGCGCCAGCAGCCAACCTCACCCGGGTGGGGGTGGCTATGGCTACACCTTC
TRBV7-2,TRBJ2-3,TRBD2,CASSLGLAGFSDTQYF,TGTGCCAGCAGCTTAGGCCTAGCGGGGTTCTCAGATACGCAGTATTTT
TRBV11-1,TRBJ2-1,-,CASSSAELSYNEQFF,TGTGCCAGCAGCTCGGCAGAGCTCTCCTACAATGAGCAGTTCTTC
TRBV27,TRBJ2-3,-,CASSLYDGADTQYF,TGTGCCAGCAGTTTATACGACGGGGCAGATACGCAGTATTTT
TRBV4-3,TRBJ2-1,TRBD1,CASSPDRGGNEQFF,TGCGCCAGCAGCCCAGACAGGGGCGGCAATGAGCAGTTCTTC
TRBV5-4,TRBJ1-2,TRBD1,CASSQGGRDGYTF,TGTGCCAGCAGCCAAGGGGGCAGGGATGGCTACACCTTC
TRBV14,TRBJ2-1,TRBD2,CASSRGGVGADEQFF,TGTGCCAGCAGTAGGGGAGGGGTCGGGGCCGATGAGCAGTTCTTC
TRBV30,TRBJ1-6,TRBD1,CAWRGQGAQSYNSPLHF,TGTGCCTGGAGAGGACAGGGGGCGCAGTCCTATAATTCACCCCTCCACTTT
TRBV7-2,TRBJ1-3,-,CASSAGRNTIYF,TGTGCCAGCAGCGCGGGCCGAAACACCATATATTTT
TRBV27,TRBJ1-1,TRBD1,CASSSFTRRDRGYTEAFF,TGTGCCAGCAGTTCATTCACCCGCCGGGACAGGGGATACACTGAAGCTTTCTTT